The rows below give T cell receptor beta chains drawn from one sample of a study of shared clonotypes between healthy human individuals. This table comes from immunoSEQ multiplex PCR, and its TCRdb copy is limited to in-frame clones, with some not included. The top ten hold 0.05% to 0.08% of the sample, which has 400,000 to 600,000 clones, approximately 95% seen once. The sample taken for sequencing was naive CD4+ T cells sorted from blood. The receptors here all came from a woman aged 30 to 39 in good health. CDR3s leave out the opening cysteine and the closing phenylalanine or tryptophan.

J: TRBJ2-7
V: TRBV6-5
CDR3: ASTPEYYEQY

J: TRBJ2-4
V: TRBV19
CDR3: ASTKGGTLAKNIQY

J: TRBJ2-3
V: TRBV30
CDR3: AWSSGLGRGTDTQY

J: TRBJ2-4
V: TRBV7-2
CDR3: ASSSPRREEGKNIQY

J: TRBJ2-6
V: TRBV5-1
CDR3: ASSLAGLAQGANVLT

J: TRBJ1-1
V: TRBV28
CDR3: ATSSGTGRAF

J: TRBJ2-1
V: TRBV4-1
CDR3: ASSQEGGLAASSYNEQF

J: TRBJ2-7
V: TRBV20-1
CDR3: SARGRNEQY

J: TRBJ2-7
V: TRBV18
CDR3: ASSQTWGASEQY

J: TRBJ1-2
V: TRBV30
CDR3: AWSMTGWAPNYGYT

J: TRBJ1-2
V: TRBV18
CDR3: ASSQYRDRDSYGYT